This T cell receptor (beta chain) was captured by sequencing in a study of blood T cell repertoires in COVID-19. As for the study in general: The origin of the acute and convalescent COVID-19 samples was the United States, Italy and Spain. Sources were T cells, B-cell-depleted T cells, or PBMCs; the material itself was cDNA or gDNA.

The CDR3 covers 20 residues. Germline-derived CDR1 and CDR2 are SGHTA and FQGNSA. Trimming pared 0 bases from V and 0 bases from J, leaving 21 bases between. As originally analysed: Nucleated cell counts were estimated from reference gene primer amplification. The table came from immunoSEQ multiplex PCR; TCRdb's copy has only in-frame clones and leaves some out. V, J and clone size are those of that table, while D and trimming were read from the DNA. The profile shows about 35,000 clones, around 85% of them singletons. The V and J genes are TRBV7-2 and TRBJ1-5; a weak D match, TRBD1 (6 bases). The clonotype comes from a man aged 55-75 years with active or convalescent COVID-19. Sequencing was performed on peripheral blood. The DNA of the CDR3 is TGTGCCAGCAGCTTAGCCGGAGGCCGCAAACAGGGATATAGCAATCAGCCCCAGCATTTT. It codes for CASSLAGGRKQGYSNQPQHF.